This entry features one T cell receptor (beta chain) sequence. The data stem from a study of blood T cell repertoires in COVID-19. At the level of the study: The origin of the acute and convalescent COVID-19 samples was the United States, Italy and Spain. T cells, B-cell-depleted T cells, or PBMCs provided the cDNA or gDNA that served as material.

Trimming left V 3 bases short and J 7 bases short, with 7 bases between. Germline CDR1 is LNHDA and CDR2 is SQIVND (reference sequence). The CDR3 has 13 amino acids. Original handling: Amplification of reference gene primers provided the estimated nucleated cell counts. Here immunoSEQ multiplex PCR was the method, and the copy in TCRdb shows in-frame clones only, minus some. V, J and clone size are taken as reported in that table, and D and trimming were inferred from the DNA itself. This sample has approximately 130,000 clones, with roughly 79% found just once. J is TRBJ1-6 and V is TRBV19; D not resolved. Material: peripheral blood. The origin of this receptor is a woman aged 55 to 70 with active or convalescent COVID-19. Here the CDR3 reads CASSMTRNSPLHF. Here the CDR3 DNA reads TGTGCCAGTAGTATGACAAGGAATTCACCCCTCCACTTT.